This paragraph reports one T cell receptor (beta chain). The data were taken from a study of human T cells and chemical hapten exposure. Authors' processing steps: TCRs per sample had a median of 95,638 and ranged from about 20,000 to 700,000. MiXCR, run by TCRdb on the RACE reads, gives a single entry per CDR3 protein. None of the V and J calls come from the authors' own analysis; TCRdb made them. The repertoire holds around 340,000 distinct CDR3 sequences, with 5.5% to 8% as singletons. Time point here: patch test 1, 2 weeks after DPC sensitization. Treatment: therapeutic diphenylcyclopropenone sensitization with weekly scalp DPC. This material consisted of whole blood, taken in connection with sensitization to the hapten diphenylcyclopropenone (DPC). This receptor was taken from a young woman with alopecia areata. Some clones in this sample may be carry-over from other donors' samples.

DNA for the CDR3: TGCAGTGCTAGAGATAGGTCTAGGGATATTAACTATGGCTACACCTTC. Protein sequence: CSARDRSRDINYGYTF. The V and J genes are TRBV20-1 and TRBJ1-2; the D is unclear. V lost 0 bases to trimming and J lost 1 base, with 15 bases between them. Germline lookup yields CDR1 DFQATT and CDR2 SNEGSKA (reference sequence). The CDR3 spans 16 residues.